The rows below give T cell receptor beta chains drawn from one sample of a study of beta chain features in type 1 diabetes. The method was immunoSEQ multiplex PCR; TCRdb's version includes in-frame clones alone and lacks a portion of them. The sample records around 430,000 clones, roughly 30% being singletons. Sequencing input: naive CD4+ T cells from blood. These receptor sequences come from a man in his late teens or twenties in good health. The CDR3 runs from the conserved cysteine through the conserved F or W. A D gene is named only where the DNA matches it firmly. Where a row states a size, it is once, few, many or the class of an expanded clone; other rows omit it.

v_gene	j_gene	abundance	d_gene	len	CDR3nt	CDR3aa
TRBV19	TRBJ2-2	-	-	14	TGTGCCAGTAGTATAGTTCCTTACACCGGGGAGCTGTTTTTT	CASSIVPYTGELFF
TRBV5-1	TRBJ2-7	-	TRBD1	15	TGCGCCAGCAGCTTGGCCGGGACAGGAATTGGCGAGCAGTACTTC	CASSLAGTGIGEQYF
TRBV30	TRBJ2-1	-	-	16	TGTGCCTGGAGTCTCCCGGTAGAGGGCGCCTACAATGAGCAGTTCTTC	CAWSLPVEGAYNEQFF
TRBV11-2	TRBJ2-7	once	TRBD1	13	TGTGCCAGCAGCCGGGACAGAACCGCCGAGCAGTACTTC	CASSRDRTAEQYF
TRBV20-1	TRBJ2-7	-	-	10	TGCAGTGTGGCAGGACCCGAGCAGTACTTC	CSVAGPEQYF
TRBV4-1	TRBJ1-5	few	-	15	TGCGCCAGCAGCCAAGGGAGATATAGCAATCAGCCCCAGCATTTT	CASSQGRYSNQPQHF
TRBV7-3	TRBJ2-5	few	TRBD2	15	TGTGCCAGCAGCCCCTCCGGGACTATTCAAGAGACCCAGTACTTC	CASSPSGTIQETQYF
TRBV30	TRBJ2-1	-	-	13	TGTGCCTGCTACCGGGACCTACCTAATGAGCAGTTCTTC	CACYRDLPNEQFF
TRBV7-2	TRBJ2-5	few	-	12	TGTGCCAGCAGCCCAACGAGGGAGACCCAGTACTTC	CASSPTRETQYF
TRBV10-3	TRBJ1-5	few	-	12	TGTGCCATCAGTGAGTCACGACAGCCCCAGCATTTT	CAISESRQPQHF
TRBV7-7	TRBJ2-5	few	-	15	TGTGCTAGCAGCCCCAAGGAGGGCTTCCAAGAGACCCAGTACTTC	CASSPKEGFQETQYF
TRBV15	TRBJ2-1	few	-	13	TGTGCCACCAGCAGAGACCCGGACAATGAGCAGTTCTTC	CATSRDPDNEQFF
TRBV30	TRBJ1-6	-	-	13	TGTGCCTCAGAGACCAGGGCTGGTTCACCCCTCCACTTT	CASETRAGSPLHF
TRBV14	TRBJ2-1	few	-	16	TGTGCCAGCAGCCATTTTCCAGGGACACCCTACAATGAGCAGTTCTTC	CASSHFPGTPYNEQFF
TRBV7-9	TRBJ2-3	few	-	15	TGTGCCAGCAGCTTAGTAGCGGCTAGCACAGATACGCAGTATTTT	CASSLVAASTDTQYF
TRBV10-3	TRBJ2-7	few	TRBD2	16	TGTGCCATCAGTGACGTAGCGGGGCAAAGCTCCTACGAGCAGTACTTC	CAISDVAGQSSYEQYF
TRBV11-2	TRBJ2-3	few	TRBD2	17	TGTGCCAGCAGCTTAGTCCGACTAGCGGGAAACACAGATACGCAGTATTTT	CASSLVRLAGNTDTQYF
TRBV30	TRBJ2-5	few	-	17	TGTGCCTGGAGTCCCTATTGGAGCGGGTCACGCCAAGAGACCCAGTACTTC	CAWSPYWSGSRQETQYF
TRBV30	TRBJ2-2	-	TRBD1	15	TGTGCCTGGAGCGGGGACAGAGCGAACACCGGGGAGCTGTTTTTT	CAWSGDRANTGELFF
TRBV2	TRBJ2-1	few	-	16	TGTGCCAGCAGTGAACGCGGGGCATTCTCCTACAATGAGCAGTTCTTC	CASSERGAFSYNEQFF
TRBV14	TRBJ2-2	-	-	17	TGTGCCAGCAGCCCCGACAGGCGACCCACGAACACCGGGGAGCTGTTTTTT	CASSPDRRPTNTGELFF
TRBV28	TRBJ2-2	-	-	13	TGTGCCAGCAGTTTATTCAGGGGTCCGGAGCTGTTTTTT	CASSLFRGPELFF